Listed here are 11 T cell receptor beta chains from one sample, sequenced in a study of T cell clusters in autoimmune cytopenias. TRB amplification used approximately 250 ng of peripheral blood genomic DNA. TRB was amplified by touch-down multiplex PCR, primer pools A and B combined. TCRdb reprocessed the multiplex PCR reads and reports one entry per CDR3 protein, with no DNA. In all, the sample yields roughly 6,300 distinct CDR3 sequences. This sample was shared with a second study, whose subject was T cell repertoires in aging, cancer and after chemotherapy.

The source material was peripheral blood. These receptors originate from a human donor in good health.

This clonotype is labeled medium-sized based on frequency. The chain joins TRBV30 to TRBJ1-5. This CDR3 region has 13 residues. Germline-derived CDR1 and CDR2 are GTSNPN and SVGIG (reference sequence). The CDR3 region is CAWSVGVNQPQHF.

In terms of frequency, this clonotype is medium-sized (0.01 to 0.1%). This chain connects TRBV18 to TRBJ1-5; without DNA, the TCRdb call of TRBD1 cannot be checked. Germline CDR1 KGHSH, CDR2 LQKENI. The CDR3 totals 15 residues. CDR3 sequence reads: CASSPGWGGLQPQHF.

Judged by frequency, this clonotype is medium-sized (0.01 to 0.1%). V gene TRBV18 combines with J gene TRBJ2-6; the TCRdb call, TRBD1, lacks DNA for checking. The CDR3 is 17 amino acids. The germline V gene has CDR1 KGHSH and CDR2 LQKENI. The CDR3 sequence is CASSLEPQGPGANVLTF.

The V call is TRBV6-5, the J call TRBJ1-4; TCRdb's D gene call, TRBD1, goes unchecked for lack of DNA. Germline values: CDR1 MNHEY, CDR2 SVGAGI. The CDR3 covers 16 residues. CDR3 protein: CASRLTGGGGNEKLFF.

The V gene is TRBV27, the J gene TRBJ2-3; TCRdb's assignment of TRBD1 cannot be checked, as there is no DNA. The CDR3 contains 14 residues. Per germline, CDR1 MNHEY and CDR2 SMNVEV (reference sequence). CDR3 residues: CASRTGIATDTQYF.

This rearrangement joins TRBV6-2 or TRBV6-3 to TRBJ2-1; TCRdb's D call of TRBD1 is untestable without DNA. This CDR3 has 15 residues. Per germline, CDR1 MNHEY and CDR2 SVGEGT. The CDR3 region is CASSVSLRGWNEQFF.

CDR3 residues: CAISVGLGNSPLHF. The V and J genes are TRBV10-3 and TRBJ1-6. Germline assignment: CDR1 ENHRY and CDR2 SYGVKD. The length of the CDR3 is 14 residues.

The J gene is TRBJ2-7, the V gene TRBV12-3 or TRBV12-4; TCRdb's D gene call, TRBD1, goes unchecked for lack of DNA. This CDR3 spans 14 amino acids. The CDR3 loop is CARPPGFTRYEQYF.

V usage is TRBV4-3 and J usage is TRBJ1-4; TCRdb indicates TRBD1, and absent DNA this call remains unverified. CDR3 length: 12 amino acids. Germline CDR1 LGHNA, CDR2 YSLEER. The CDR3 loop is CASSQGDDKLFF.

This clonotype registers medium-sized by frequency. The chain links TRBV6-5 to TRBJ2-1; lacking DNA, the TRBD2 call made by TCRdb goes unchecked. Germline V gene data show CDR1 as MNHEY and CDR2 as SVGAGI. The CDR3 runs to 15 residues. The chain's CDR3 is CASSLGLAGYNEQFF.

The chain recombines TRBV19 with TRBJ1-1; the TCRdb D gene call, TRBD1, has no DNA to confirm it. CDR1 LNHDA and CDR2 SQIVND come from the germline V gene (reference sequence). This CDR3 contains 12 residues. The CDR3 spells CASRPGRGEAFF.